Shown below are 2 T cell receptor beta chains from a single sample sequenced in a study of T cell responses to AZD1222 COVID-19 vaccine. This table comes from immunoSEQ multiplex PCR, and its TCRdb copy is limited to in-frame clones, with some not included. Of 120,000 or so clones in the sample, roughly 87% were seen once. Material: peripheral blood, obtained on day 0 of AZD1222 vaccination. All receptors derive from an adult in good health.

This clone was seen only once. In nucleotides, the CDR3 is TGTGCCAGCAGCTTACTACTAGTGGACGGGGCTAACTATGGCTACACCTTC. Translating it yields CASSLLLVDGANYGYTF. The gene calls are TRBV7-9 and TRBJ1-2; no clear D gene. This CDR3 contains 17 residues. Between the trimmed V and J ends, which lost 2 bases and 0 bases, there was a span of 16 bases. Germline V CDR1 and CDR2: SEHNR, FQNEAQ (reference sequence).

The V call is TRBV30, the J call TRBJ1-2; D is unclear. This CDR3 has 14 residues. V was shortened by 0 bases and J by 5 bases, with 13 bases between the two germline ends. Germline V gives CDR1 GTSNPN, CDR2 SVGIG (reference sequence). The CDR3, as DNA: TGTGCCTGGAGTGTACCCAACGCAGAGTATGGCTACACCTTC. This gives the protein CAWSVPNAEYGYTF.